The rows below give T cell receptor beta chains drawn from one sample of a study of T cell responses to AZD1222 COVID-19 vaccine. Sequencing was performed with immunoSEQ multiplex PCR; in TCRdb, only in-frame clones are kept and a portion is missing. The repertoire consists of 120,000 or so clones, with 89% occurring once and the leading ten covering 3.5% to 4.5%. This specimen was peripheral blood, taken on day 0 of AZD1222 vaccination. These receptors originate from an adult in good health. Each CDR3 is given with its conserved first and last residue. The D gene is left open where the match is weak. Clone size appears in some rows only: once, few, many, or a class for an expanded clone.

>TRBV2|NA|TRBJ1-2|NA
CASRNREGGYTF
TGTGCCAGCCGAAACAGGGAGGGAGGCTACACCTTC
>TRBV7-6|TRBD1|TRBJ2-5|NA
CASSSNRGRIIETQYF
TGTGCCAGCAGCTCAAACAGGGGTAGGATAATTGAGACCCAGTACTTC
>TRBV30|NA|TRBJ2-5|NA
CAWSRVSETQYF
TGTGCCTGGAGTAGGGTTTCGGAGACCCAGTACTTC
>TRBV3-1/TRBV3-2|TRBD1|TRBJ1-4|few
CASSHLKTGTGDEKLFF
TGTGCCAGCAGCCATTTAAAGACCGGGACAGGGGACGAAAAACTGTTTTTT
>TRBV6-5|NA|TRBJ1-1|NA
CASRGYRDEAFF
TGTGCCAGCAGGGGATACAGGGATGAAGCTTTCTTT
>TRBV5-4|TRBD2|TRBJ2-5|NA
CASSLVGLAGEETQYF
TGTGCCAGCAGCTTGGTAGGCCTAGCGGGAGAAGAGACCCAGTACTTC
>TRBV28|NA|TRBJ2-5|NA
CASSSPGGTSATQYF
TGTGCCAGCAGTTCCCCTGGCGGGACCTCCGCGACCCAGTACTTC
>TRBV12-3/TRBV12-4|NA|TRBJ2-1|NA
CASSSWYGEQFF
TGTGCCAGCAGCTCCTGGTACGGTGAGCAGTTCTTC
>TRBV6-5|NA|TRBJ1-5|NA
CASRPQVLGNQPQHF
TGTGCCAGCAGGCCGCAGGTTCTGGGCAATCAGCCCCAGCATTTT
>TRBV4-1|TRBD1|TRBJ2-7|NA
CASSQGPRGQSSYEQYF
TGCGCCAGCAGCCAGGGACCCAGGGGGCAGAGCTCCTACGAGCAGTACTTC
>TRBV4-1|TRBD2|TRBJ2-2|NA
CASSQVASGGVNTGELFF
TGCGCCAGCAGCCAAGTCGCTAGCGGGGGCGTAAACACCGGGGAGCTGTTTTTT
>TRBV5-1|NA|TRBJ2-1|NA
CASSLGQGSSNEQFF
TGCGCCAGCAGCTTGGGGCAGGGAAGTAGCAATGAGCAGTTCTTC
>TRBV11-3|NA|TRBJ2-5|NA
CASSRGGVYETQYF
TGTGCCAGCAGTCGAGGGGGGGTTTACGAGACCCAGTACTTC
>TRBV20-1|TRBD2|TRBJ2-1|NA
CSASVAGLRRGYNEQFF
TGCAGTGCTAGTGTAGCGGGACTCCGCCGTGGATACAATGAGCAGTTCTTC
>TRBV3-1/TRBV3-2|TRBD1|TRBJ1-3|NA
CASSQAFRDRGNTIYF
TGTGCCAGCAGCCAAGCCTTCCGGGACAGAGGAAACACCATATATTTT
>TRBV5-6|TRBD1|TRBJ1-3|once
CASSRGRTGVSSGNTIYF
TGTGCCAGCAGCAGAGGTAGGACAGGGGTCAGCTCTGGAAACACCATATATTTT
>TRBV3-1/TRBV3-2|NA|TRBJ1-2|NA
CASSQTGTNGYTF
TGTGCCAGCAGCCAGACCGGGACAAATGGCTACACCTTC
>TRBV7-9|NA|TRBJ1-1|NA
CASSLEENTEAFF
TGTGCCAGCAGCTTAGAGGAGAACACTGAAGCTTTCTTT
>TRBV5-6|NA|TRBJ2-7|NA
CASSLAQTYEQYF
TGTGCCAGCAGCTTGGCGCAGACCTACGAGCAGTACTTC
>TRBV27|TRBD1|TRBJ1-2|NA
CASSLLGGQGAPPYGYTF
TGTGCCAGCAGCCTCCTGGGGGGACAGGGGGCCCCGCCCTATGGCTACACCTTC
>TRBV30|NA|TRBJ1-1|NA
CAWSASRDLDTEAFF
TGTGCCTGGAGTGCGAGCCGGGATTTAGACACTGAAGCTTTCTTT
>TRBV4-1|NA|TRBJ2-1|NA
CASSQVGGGGDEQFF
TGCGCCAGCAGCCAGGTTGGAGGGGGCGGGGATGAGCAGTTCTTC
>TRBV6-6|TRBD2|TRBJ2-3|once
CASRRRPTSGGHTDTQYF
TGTGCCAGCAGGCGACGTCCCACTAGCGGGGGACACACAGATACGCAGTATTTT
>TRBV4-2|TRBD1|TRBJ1-3|NA
CASSRQRETGEAGNTIYF
TGTGCCAGCAGCCGACAAAGGGAAACAGGGGAAGCTGGAAACACCATATATTTT
>TRBV7-9|TRBD2|TRBJ2-5|NA
CASSPLLSGMDRETQYF
TGTGCCAGCAGCCCCCTGCTTAGCGGGATGGATCGAGAGACCCAGTACTTC
>TRBV2|TRBD1|TRBJ1-5|NA
CASRGQGAGQPQHF
TGTGCCAGCAGAGGACAGGGGGCTGGTCAGCCCCAGCATTTT
>TRBV6-5|NA|TRBJ2-7|NA
CASSPTVPNEQYF
TGTGCCAGCAGTCCGACGGTCCCTAACGAGCAGTACTTC
>TRBV19|NA|TRBJ2-2|NA
CASSSRGALSGELFF
TGTGCCAGTAGTTCCCGGGGGGCTCTATCCGGGGAGCTGTTTTTT
>TRBV18|NA|TRBJ1-2|NA
CASSPGVNYGYTF
TGTGCCAGCTCACCAGGGGTTAACTATGGCTACACCTTC
>TRBV27|NA|TRBJ1-2|NA
CASTKTGRYGYTF
TGTGCCAGCACCAAGACAGGCAGATATGGCTACACCTTC
>TRBV7-9|NA|TRBJ2-1|NA
CASSFGGTGEQFF
TGTGCCAGCAGCTTTGGAGGGACGGGTGAGCAGTTCTTC